The 20 T cell receptor beta chains below were found in one sample sequenced in a study of T cells in Graves' hyperthyroidism and ophthalmopathy. Authors of the study amplified TCR beta CDR3 regions from RNA transcripts. In the first-round RT-PCR of the TCR CDR3, the HTBI primer set was used. TCRdb itself ran the multiplex PCR reads through MiXCR, one entry per CDR3 protein. This sample yields almost 600,000 distinct CDR3 sequences, of which approximately 15% are seen a single time; almost 6% belongs to the top ten. The sample consisted of blood. These receptors all come from a woman aged 25 to 39 with Graves' hyperthyroidism that later progressed to Graves' ophthalmopathy.

This clonotype was seen repeatedly, ten times or more. The CDR3 DNA is TGTGCCAGCAGTGTTGTAGCGGGAGAGACCCAGTACTTC. It codes for CASSVVAGETQYF. The rearrangement links TRBV25-1 to TRBJ2-5, with 7 bases lining up with TRBD2. This CDR3 has 13 amino acids. After removal of 4 bases from V and 4 bases from J, the junction contained 3 bases not matched to a gene. Germline V gene lookup returns CDR1 MGHDK and CDR2 SYGVNS.

This clonotype was seen at least ten times. V usage is TRBV20-1 and J usage is TRBJ2-7, with 12 bases matching TRBD2. The germline gives CDR1 DFQATT, CDR2 SNEGSKA (reference sequence). V shed 5 bases and J 3 bases; nucleotides not matched to a gene: 2. The CDR3 consists of 13 residues. The CDR3 sequence is CSAPGLAGYEQYF. The CDR3 DNA reads TGCAGTGCTCCGGGACTAGCGGGCTACGAGCAGTACTTC.

The gene calls are TRBV20-1 and TRBJ2-2; tentatively, D is TRBD1 (5 bases). This CDR3 has 18 residues. CDR1 is DFQATT and CDR2 is SNEGSKA in the germline V gene (reference sequence). V lost 3 bases, J lost 4 bases, and 24 bases lay in between. The CDR3: CSASPASQGSSSTGELFF. The CDR3 DNA reads TGCAGTGCTAGCCCGGCAAGTCAGGGATCGTCGAGCACCGGGGAGCTGTTTTTT.

V is TRBV5-1 and J is TRBJ2-1, with TRBD2 matching 14 bases. The CDR3 has 17 amino acids. Looked up from germline, CDR1 is SGHRS and CDR2 is YFSETQ. Trimming took 3 bases from V and 2 from J; bases not matched to a gene: 4. The CDR3 is CASSWGLAGDAYNEQFF. As DNA, the CDR3 is TGCGCCAGCAGCTGGGGACTAGCGGGAGATGCCTACAATGAGCAGTTCTTC.

This clonotype was seen repeatedly, ten times or more. The chain is built from TRBV6-1 and TRBJ2-5; D not resolved. CDR1 and CDR2 (germline): MNHNS, SASEGT. Trimming took off 8 bases at V and 0 bases at J, with 7 bases between the two ends. The CDR3 contains 12 residues. The CDR3 is CASGADQETQYF. DNA of the CDR3: TGTGCCAGCGGCGCAGACCAAGAGACCCAGTACTTC.

The genes are TRBV7-9 and TRBJ2-1; the D gene is possibly TRBD2 (5 bases). This CDR3 spans 15 amino acids. Trimming took 0 bases from V and 8 from J, leaving 14 bases between them. Germline V gives CDR1 SEHNR, CDR2 FQNEAQ (reference sequence). CDR3 coding DNA: TGTGCCAGCAGCTTAGCACGACTCGGGGTCGATGAGCAGTTCTTC. It codes for CASSLARLGVDEQFF.

This clonotype was found many times. The chain carries TRBV20-1 and TRBJ2-7, with D hard to call. V lost 4 bases to trimming and J lost 0 bases, with 16 bases between them. Germline-derived CDR1 and CDR2 are DFQATT and SNEGSKA (reference sequence). The CDR3 length is 15 residues. The DNA for the CDR3 is TGCAGTGCTAACCCGGGCCCCTTAGGCTCCTACGAGCAGTACTTC. This sequence encodes CSANPGPLGSYEQYF.

This clonotype has only a few counts. The chain is built from TRBV7-9 and TRBJ2-3; D call uncertain. The CDR3 spans 15 residues. The germline V gene has CDR1 SEHNR and CDR2 FQNEAQ (reference sequence). V lost 4 bases and J 0 bases, leaving 11 bases between the germline ends. CDR3 protein: CASSSYRESTDTQYF. The CDR3 DNA sequence: TGTGCCAGCAGCTCTTACAGAGAGAGCACAGATACGCAGTATTTT.

This clonotype appeared many times. This sequence joins TRBV10-3 and TRBJ1-2; D is perhaps TRBD1 (6 bases). Germline V gene data show CDR1 as ENHRY and CDR2 as SYGVKD. The CDR3 extends over 15 amino acids. Trimming removed 7 bases at V and 6 bases at J, with 21 bases between. CDR3 coding DNA: TGTGCCATCACCGCCCATGACAGGTATTTGGATGGCTACACCTTC. It encodes CAITAHDRYLDGYTF.

In its sample, this clonotype was seen many times. The gene calls are TRBV6-2 or TRBV6-3 and TRBJ2-2; D possibly uses TRBD1 or TRBD2 (5 bases each). Germline loops: CDR1 MNHEY, CDR2 SVGEGT. Trimming stripped 9 bases from V and 7 bases from J, with 18 bases between. There are 14 residues in the CDR3. The CDR3 here is CASRGTPGGGELFF. The CDR3 region has the DNA TGTGCCAGTAGAGGGACCCCCGGTGGCGGGGAGCTGTTTTTT.

The table lists this clonotype with a few counts. The chain has TRBV28 and TRBJ1-5, with D perhaps matching TRBD1 (5 bases). Germline CDR1 is MDHEN and CDR2 is SYDVKM. With 1 base removed from V and 3 bases from J, the gap between germline ends came to 13 bases. The CDR3 runs 16 residues. The chain's CDR3 is CASSLSTGADNQPQHF. Here the CDR3 DNA reads TGTGCCAGCAGTTTATCGACTGGGGCAGACAATCAGCCCCAGCATTTT.

This clonotype has a count of ten or more. The chain carries TRBV20-1 and TRBJ2-1; D remains ambiguous. Germline V gene lookup returns CDR1 DFQATT and CDR2 SNEGSKA (reference sequence). This CDR3 spans 14 amino acids. DNA for the CDR3: TGCAGCCAGAAGATCATCTCCTACTACAATGAGCAGTTCTTC. Protein product: CSQKIISYYNEQFF.

This clonotype showed up many times. This chain's CDR3 is CASSFRDGPYNEQFF. CDR3 DNA: TGTGCCAGCAGCTTCCGGGACGGACCTTACAATGAGCAGTTCTTC. The gene calls are TRBV11-3 and TRBJ2-1; D tentatively fits TRBD1 or TRBD2 (5 bases each). Germline values: CDR1 SGHNT, CDR2 YENEEA. The CDR3 has 15 residues. With 3 bases removed from V and 4 bases from J, the gap between germline ends came to 13 bases.

This chain uses TRBV19 with TRBJ1-2, with 8 bases aligning to TRBD1. The germline V gene encodes CDR1 LNHDA and CDR2 SQIVND (reference sequence). The V segment lost 5 bases and the J segment 2 bases; nucleotides outside the gene matches: 4. The CDR3 contains 14 residues. CDR3 loop: CASSPTGVNYGYTF. Here the CDR3 DNA reads TGTGCCAGTAGTCCGACAGGGGTAAACTATGGCTACACCTTC. The entire variable domain, with the rest obtained from reference TRBV19 and TRBJ1-2, is as follows: DGGITQSPKYLFRKEGQNVTLSCEQNLNHDAMYWYRQDPGQGLRLIYYSQIVNDFQKGDIAEGYSVSREKKESFPLTVTSAQKNPTAFYLCASSPTGVNYGYTFGSGTRLTVV.

This clonotype was seen at least ten times. The CDR3 nucleotides read TGTGCCAGCAGCGTCGACAGGGGCCAAGAGACCCAGTACTTC. Its translation is CASSVDRGQETQYF. The chain couples TRBV9 to TRBJ2-5; 8 positions agree with TRBD1. The CDR3 is 14 residues long. Germline V CDR1 and CDR2: SGDLS, YYNGEE. With V trimmed by 2 bases and J by 1 base, 1 base remained unmatched.

This clonotype has a handful of counts. This rearrangement joins TRBV5-1 to TRBJ2-5; no clear D gene. The V end was cut by 1 base, the J end by 2 bases, with 9 bases between. CDR1 and CDR2 from the germline V gene are SGHRS and YFSETQ. The CDR3 loop spans 14 amino acids. CDR3 amino acids: CASSLFLGQETQYF. In DNA, the CDR3 is TGCGCCAGCAGCTTGTTTTTGGGGCAAGAGACCCAGTACTTC.

This clonotype was detected many times. The rearrangement joins TRBV20-1 to TRBJ2-3; TRBD2 aligns across 7 bases. The junction had 11 bases not matched to a gene; V was cut back by 2 bases and J by 0 bases. The CDR3 is made up of 17 amino acids. From germline, CDR1 is DFQATT and CDR2 SNEGSKA (reference sequence). CDR3 in amino acids: CSARPGGAGKSTDTQYF. The CDR3 DNA reads TGCAGTGCTAGACCCGGGGGAGCGGGAAAGAGCACAGATACGCAGTATTTT.

This clonotype was recorded many times. The chain combines TRBV25-1 with TRBJ2-5; 7 nucleotides agree with TRBD2. CDR1 and CDR2 (germline): MGHDK, SYGVNS. V dropped 1 base and J dropped 4; count of bases not matched to a gene: 3. The CDR3 loop spans 14 amino acids. The CDR3 spells CASSEWGGRETQYF. CDR3 DNA sequence: TGTGCCAGCAGTGAATGGGGGGGACGAGAGACCCAGTACTTC.

This clonotype was found many times. V usage is TRBV30 and J usage is TRBJ2-1; D is possibly TRBD2 (5 bases). The CDR3 has 14 amino acids. Deletions cut 2 bases from V and 1 base from J, with 9 bases between. Germline assignment: CDR1 GTSNPN and CDR2 SVGIG (reference sequence). The DNA for the CDR3 is TGTGCCTGGAGTTGGGGAGATTCCTACAATGAGCAGTTCTTC. Residues: CAWSWGDSYNEQFF.

This chain links TRBV6-5 with TRBJ2-1; D unresolved. This CDR3 is 15 amino acids long. The germline V gene has CDR1 MNHEY and CDR2 SVGAGI. V lost 2 bases and J lost 6, with 14 bases in between. CDR3 coding DNA: TGTGCCAGCAGTTACCTTTTCCCAGGTTCCAATGAGCAGTTCTTC. It yields the protein CASSYLFPGSNEQFF.